What follows describes a single T cell receptor beta chain. This sample is part of a study of blood T cell repertoires in COVID-19. About the study: Samples came from the United States, Italy and Spain, spanning acute and convalescent COVID-19. Nucleic acid was either cDNA or gDNA, and it came from T cells, B-cell-depleted T cells, or PBMCs.

The assay was immunoSEQ multiplex PCR, and TCRdb's table has in-frame clones only and misses some. Altogether 150,000 to 190,000 clones are present, 80% being singletons, with the ten largest covering under 0.75%. The CDR3 loop spans 14 amino acids. With 3 bases clipped from V and 10 bases from J, the junction kept 10 bases outside the gene matches. Per germline, CDR1 SGHDT and CDR2 YYEEEE. The sequence derives from a man aged 55 to 69 with acute or convalescent COVID-19. The chain uses TRBV5-6 and TRBJ2-1; 7 positions match TRBD2. What was sequenced was peripheral blood. As DNA, the CDR3 is TGTGCCAGCAGCTGGAAAAGGCCAGCGGGAGAGCAGTTCTTC. Encoded protein: CASSWKRPAGEQFF.